This TCR beta chain was identified in a study of spatial heterogeneity in lung cancer. The CDR3 length is 14 residues. Germline CDR1 and CDR2: MDHEN and SYDVKM. Trimming shortened V by 8 bases and J by 7 bases, and 21 bases separated the two germline ends. TCRdb independently ran MiXCR on the 5' RACE reads; one entry per CDR3 protein. The sample holds 40,000 to 50,000 distinct CDR3 sequences, roughly 7.6% seen once. Time point reported: sample taken at primary tumor resection. Unsorted whole RNA of tumor, nontumor lung or frozen PBMC was sequenced. The sample holds a few counts of this clonotype. Its antigen is currently unknown. Study results and caveats: Resection saw ubiquitous expanded tumor TCRs appear in blood more than follow-up did.

Sequenced here: PBMCs, sampled at surgery. The source is a female donor with early-stage non-small cell lung cancer. The chain recombines TRBV28 with TRBJ2-7; D is tentatively TRBD1 or TRBD2 (5 bases each). CDR3 amino acids: CASWSGQQLREQYF. The CDR3 region has the DNA TGTGCCAGCTGGAGCGGACAACAACTTCGGGAGCAGTACTTC.